The present TCR beta chain was sequenced within a study of blood T cell repertoires in COVID-19. The overall study: PBMCs, B-cell-depleted T cells, or T cells were the source of the cDNA or gDNA that made up the material.

The germline V and J ends were trimmed by 0 bases and 0 bases, with 11 bases remaining between them. Germline assignment: CDR1 MNHEY and CDR2 SVGAGI. This CDR3 contains 16 residues. In the original processing: Estimated nucleated cell counts came from reference gene primer amplification. Libraries were prepared by immunoSEQ multiplex PCR; TCRdb keeps only in-frame clonotypes and omits some of them. V and J calls plus clone size are reproduced from that table; the DNA served to infer D and trimming. Here the sample spans under 100,000 clones, about 73% being singletons. Enrolment of Seattle patients took place during active infection, and they were followed longitudinally.

The sample was peripheral blood. The rearrangement joins TRBV6-5 to TRBJ1-1; unclear D gene. This receptor was identified in a man between 60 and 75 years old with COVID-19, enrolled during active disease. The CDR3 loop reads CASSYSRLFMNTEAFF. The CDR3 DNA is TGTGCCAGCAGTTACTCGAGGTTGTTCATGAACACTGAAGCTTTCTTT.